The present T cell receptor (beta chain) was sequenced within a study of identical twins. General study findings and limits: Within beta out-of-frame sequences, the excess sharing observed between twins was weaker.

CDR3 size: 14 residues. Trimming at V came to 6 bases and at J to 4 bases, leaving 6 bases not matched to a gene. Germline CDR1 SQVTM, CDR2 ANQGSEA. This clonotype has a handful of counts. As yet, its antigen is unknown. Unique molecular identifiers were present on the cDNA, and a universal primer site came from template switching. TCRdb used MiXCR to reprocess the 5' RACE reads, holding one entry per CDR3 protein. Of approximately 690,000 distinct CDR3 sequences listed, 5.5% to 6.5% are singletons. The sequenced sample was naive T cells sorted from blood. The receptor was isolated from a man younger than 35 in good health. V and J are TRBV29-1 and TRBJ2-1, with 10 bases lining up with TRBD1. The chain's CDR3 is CSVAGQGGYNEQFF. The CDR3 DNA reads TGCAGCGTAGCCGGACAGGGGGGGTACAATGAGCAGTTCTTC.